A single sample gave rise to the 9 T cell receptor beta chains below, sequenced in a study of T cell changes during pregnancy in multiple sclerosis. Sequenced by immunoSEQ multiplex PCR; TCRdb stores in-frame clones only, minus some. The table has fewer than 60,000 clones, approximately 92% seen once. The sample consisted of peripheral blood, taken after pregnancy. These receptors all come from a female donor in good health, enrolled as a control in a pregnancy study.

The chain recombines TRBV6-1 with TRBJ2-5, with D tentatively TRBD1 (6 bases). The length of the CDR3 is 14 residues. The V and J ends lost 7 bases and 7 bases respectively, with 19 bases between them. Germline CDR1 and CDR2: MNHNS and SASEGT. This CDR3 reads CASISGAYDGTQYF. For the CDR3, the DNA is TGTGCCAGCATCTCAGGGGCATACGATGGGACCCAGTACTTC.

This rearrangement joins TRBV18 to TRBJ1-1; the D gene is possibly TRBD1 (5 bases). Between the trimmed V and J ends, which lost 0 bases and 0 bases, there was a span of 11 bases. This CDR3 region has 16 residues. In germline, CDR1 is KGHSH, CDR2 LQKENI. CDR3 nucleotides: TGTGCCAGCTCACCACCGGGGGGGACCCTGAACACTGAAGCTTTCTTT. It is translated as CASSPPGGTLNTEAFF.

This chain uses TRBV25-1 with TRBJ1-1; 7 bases are shared with TRBD1. V lost 6 bases, J lost 4 bases, and 2 bases stayed unmatched. The CDR3 length is 12 residues. Germline loops: CDR1 MGHDK, CDR2 SYGVNS. The CDR3 is CASSWTGTEAFF. The CDR3 nucleotides are TGTGCCAGCAGCTGGACAGGCACTGAAGCTTTCTTT.

The chain employs TRBV28 and TRBJ1-2; D is undetermined. The germline gives CDR1 MDHEN, CDR2 SYDVKM. Deletions cut 3 bases from V and 5 bases from J, with 16 bases between. This CDR3 has 15 amino acids. The CDR3 DNA reads as TGTGCCAGCAGTTTTCCTTTACGGACGGGGTATGGCTACACCTTC. Encoded protein: CASSFPLRTGYGYTF.

V usage is TRBV7-6 and J usage is TRBJ2-1; D is possibly TRBD2 (6 bases). Germline V gene data show CDR1 as SGHVS and CDR2 as FNYEAQ. Deletions cut 1 base from V and 1 base from J, with 20 bases between. The CDR3 is 19 residues long. CDR3 in DNA: TGTGCCAGCAGCTTAGGAAGGGGCGGGACCTCGCAATCCTACAATGAGCAGTTCTTC. Amino acid sequence: CASSLGRGGTSQSYNEQFF.

In DNA form, the CDR3 reads TGTGCCAGCCCCCCTCAGGGAGGGGTTACCGAAGCTTTCTTT. Protein product: CASPPQGGVTEAFF. The chain is built from TRBV28 and TRBJ1-1, with a weak D call TRBD1 (5 bases). The CDR3 is 14 residues long. Trimming took off 8 bases at V and 8 bases at J, with 21 bases between the two ends. Germline V lookup: CDR1 MDHEN, CDR2 SYDVKM.

The chain couples TRBV7-2 to TRBJ2-1; 10 bases align to TRBD2. CDR1 and CDR2 from the germline V gene are SGHTA and FQGNSA. Unmatched junction bases numbered 6, after V lost 1 base and J lost 0 bases. The CDR3 consists of 18 residues. The CDR3 DNA reads as TGTGCCAGCAGCTTAGTCGCGGCTAGCGGGAGCTCCTACAATGAGCAGTTCTTC. Translation gives CASSLVAASGSSYNEQFF.

The V gene is TRBV7-2, the J gene TRBJ2-7; 8 nucleotides agree with TRBD1. The CDR3 has 16 residues. Germline V gene sequence: CDR1 SGHTA, CDR2 FQGNSA. V lost 1 base, J lost 3 bases, and 8 bases stayed unmatched. The CDR3 sequence is CASSLGAQTGVYEQYF. CDR3 in DNA: TGTGCCAGCAGCTTAGGCGCTCAGACAGGGGTCTACGAGCAGTACTTC. Filled out from reference TRBV7-2 and TRBJ2-7, the complete variable domain reads GAGVSQSPSNKVTEKGKDVELRCDPISGHTALYWYRQSLGQGLEFLIYFQGNSAPDKSGLPSDRFSAERTGGSVSTLTIQRTQQEDSAVYLCASSLGAQTGVYEQYFGPGTRLTVT.

The chain has TRBV10-1 and TRBJ2-2; D may be TRBD2 (6 bases). The CDR3 is made up of 16 amino acids. Germline CDR1 is WNHNN and CDR2 is SYGVQD (reference sequence). With 1 base removed from V and 0 bases from J, the gap between germline ends came to 9 bases. CDR3 sequence: CASSEFGRTNTGELFF. The DNA of the CDR3 is TGCGCCAGCAGTGAGTTTGGGAGGACGAACACCGGGGAGCTGTTTTTT.